This TCR beta chain appears in the sequencing data of a study of breast tumors, draining lymph nodes, adjacent tissues. Samples came from axillary lymph nodes draining the breast cancer. The V segment lost 4 bases and the J segment 3 bases; nucleotides outside the gene matches: 6. This CDR3 is built from 16 residues. Germline-derived CDR1 and CDR2 are MNHNY and SVGAGI (reference sequence). One entry per CDR3 protein, called by TCRdb with MiXCR from the multiplex PCR reads. This sample has 270,000 or so distinct CDR3 sequences, with around 30% found just once. In this sample, this clonotype turned up many times. Its antigen is unidentified. Study-wide results and caveats: Tumor and nontumor repertoires were significantly more similar in luminal-like than in basal-like breast cancer. The lymph node origin of tumor T cells was framed as consistent with a hypothesis, not demonstrated. Tumor TCR diversity was below lymph nodes but above nontumor tissue.

The chain uses TRBV6-6 and TRBJ2-1, with TRBD1 matching over 10 bases. The sequence was obtained from a female donor with breast cancer. Some clones in this sample may be carry-over from other donors' samples. The specimen sequenced was axillary lymph node tissue. DNA for the CDR3: TGTGCCAGCAGTTTCTACGGGACAGGGGTCTACAATGAGCAGTTCTTC. This translates into CASSFYGTGVYNEQFF.